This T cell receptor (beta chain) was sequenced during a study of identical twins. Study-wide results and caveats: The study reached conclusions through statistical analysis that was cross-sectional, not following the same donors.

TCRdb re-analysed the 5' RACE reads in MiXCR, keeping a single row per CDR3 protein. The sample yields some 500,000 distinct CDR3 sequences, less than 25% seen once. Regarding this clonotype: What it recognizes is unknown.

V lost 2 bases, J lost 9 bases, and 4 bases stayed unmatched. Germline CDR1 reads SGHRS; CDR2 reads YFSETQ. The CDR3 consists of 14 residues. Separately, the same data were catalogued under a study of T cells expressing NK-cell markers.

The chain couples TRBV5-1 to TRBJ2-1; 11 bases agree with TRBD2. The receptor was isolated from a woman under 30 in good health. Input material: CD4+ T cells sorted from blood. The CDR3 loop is CASSFIGTSGEQFF. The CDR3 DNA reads TGCGCCAGCAGCTTCATCGGGACTAGCGGTGAGCAGTTCTTC.